The 18 T cell receptor beta chains reported below all come from one sample, sequenced in a study of shared clonotypes between healthy human individuals. The table came from immunoSEQ multiplex PCR; TCRdb's copy has only in-frame clones and leaves some out. The repertoire includes 600,000 to 750,000 clones, about 92% of them detected once, and approximately 35% sits in the top ten. Sample: memory CD8+ T cells from PBMCs. Described subset: CD45RO+ cells pooled with CCR7-negative TemRA cells. These receptors all stem from a man between 18 and 35 years old in good health. Some clones in this sample may be carry-over from other donors' samples.

This chain links TRBV7-9 with TRBJ2-2; D gene uncertain. Germline CDR1 reads SEHNR; CDR2 reads FQNEAQ (reference sequence). This CDR3 has 16 amino acids. V was trimmed by 0 bases and J by 0 bases, leaving 8 bases between them. The CDR3 is CASSLADAANTGELFF. CDR3 sequence (DNA): TGTGCCAGCAGCTTAGCAGATGCGGCGAACACCGGGGAGCTGTTTTTT.

Regarding this clone: This specimen includes other DNA sequences encoding the same CDR3. The V call is TRBV7-9, the J call TRBJ2-7; no definite D call. Germline V gene sequence: CDR1 SEHNR, CDR2 FQNEAQ (reference sequence). The CDR3 runs to 13 residues. V shed 3 bases and J shed 0 bases, with 6 bases lying between them. The DNA for the CDR3 is TGTGCCAGCAGCTTTGGGGACTCCTACGAGCAGTACTTC. It specifies CASSFGDSYEQYF.

The chain combines TRBV28 with TRBJ2-5, with D hard to call. The germline V gene encodes CDR1 MDHEN and CDR2 SYDVKM. The length of the CDR3 is 14 residues. The ends were cut back, 6 bases at V and 2 bases at J, with 13 bases in the middle. Here the CDR3 reads CASSSMVRQETQYF. As DNA, the CDR3 is TGTGCCAGCAGCTCGATGGTGAGACAAGAGACCCAGTACTTC.

The chain uses TRBV9 and TRBJ2-1; 9 bases align to TRBD2. This CDR3 has 16 amino acids. J gave up 2 bases and V 3 bases, and 6 bases lay outside the gene matches. In germline, CDR1 is SGDLS, CDR2 YYNGEE. The CDR3 DNA reads as TGTGCCAGCAGCGCGGGACGGACTAGCGCCTACAATGAGCAGTTCTTC. It specifies CASSAGRTSAYNEQFF.

The chain recombines TRBV15 with TRBJ2-5; D is perhaps TRBD1 or TRBD2 (5 bases each). Trimming left V 4 bases short and J 2 bases short, with 11 bases between. The germline V gene encodes CDR1 LNHNV and CDR2 YYDKDF (reference sequence). The CDR3 runs 14 residues. The CDR3 DNA reads as TGTGCCACCAGCATAGACGGGGCACAAGAGACCCAGTACTTC. Its protein is CATSIDGAQETQYF.

The rearrangement uses TRBV11-3 and TRBJ2-7; tentatively, D is TRBD2 (5 bases). The CDR3 is 14 residues long. CDR1 SGHNT and CDR2 YENEEA come from the germline V gene. With 5 bases removed from V and 7 bases from J, the gap between germline ends came to 18 bases. CDR3 loop: CASSPRTAPGEQYF. CDR3 bases: TGTGCCAGCAGCCCGAGGACGGCCCCGGGGGAGCAGTACTTC.

V is TRBV19 and J is TRBJ2-7; maybe TRBD2 (6 bases). In germline, CDR1 is LNHDA, CDR2 SQIVND (reference sequence). Trimming shortened V by 2 bases and J by 3 bases, and 11 bases separated the two germline ends. This CDR3 is 14 amino acids long. The CDR3, as DNA: TGTGCCAGTAGTATAACGGGAGCTGGCTACGAGCAGTACTTC. It codes for CASSITGAGYEQYF.

The chain couples TRBV4-2 to TRBJ1-4, with 9 bases matching TRBD1. The CDR3 is 15 amino acids. Germline values: CDR1 LGHNA, CDR2 YNFKEQ. J lost 5 bases, V lost 2 bases, and 3 bases had no gene match. CDR3 amino acids: CASSQIDRGNEKLFF. The CDR3 coding sequence is TGTGCCAGCAGCCAAATTGACAGGGGGAATGAAAAACTGTTTTTT.

The J gene is TRBJ2-3, the V gene TRBV6-1, with 9 bases matching TRBD1. The CDR3 consists of 19 residues. J was trimmed by 2 bases and V by 1 base; bases with no gene match: 13. Germline loops: CDR1 MNHNS, CDR2 SASEGT. CDR3 coding DNA: TGTGCCAGCAGTGAAGATCTGGACAGGGGTGGGAGACCCACAGATACGCAGTATTTT. This translates into CASSEDLDRGGRPTDTQYF.

J is TRBJ2-5 and V is TRBV19; perhaps D is TRBD1 or TRBD2 (5 bases each). This CDR3 has 15 residues. Germline-derived CDR1 and CDR2 are LNHDA and SQIVND (reference sequence). V was shortened by 0 bases and J by 4 bases, with 12 bases between the two germline ends. CDR3 in DNA: TGTGCCAGTAGTATAGATCTGGGGGTCCGAGAGACCCAGTACTTC. Protein: CASSIDLGVRETQYF.

CDR3 nucleotides: TGTGCCAGCAGCGCGGGGGACATTCAGTACTTC. Residues: CASSAGDIQYF. This rearrangement joins TRBV9 to TRBJ2-5, with D possibly TRBD2 on 6 matching bases. The J call may be incorrect, as the DNA end agrees better with TRBJ2-4. In germline, CDR1 is SGDLS, CDR2 YYNGEE. The CDR3 has 11 residues.

CDR3 amino acids: CASSPNSGGRKRSTDTQYF. The CDR3 region has the DNA TGTGCCAGCAGCCCAAACTCCGGGGGGCGCAAAAGGAGCACAGATACGCAGTATTTT. The gene calls are TRBV5-6 and TRBJ2-3, with TRBD2 as a possible D gene (7 bases). CDR1 and CDR2 (germline): SGHDT, YYEEEE. This CDR3 is 19 amino acids long. The V end lost 4 bases, the J end lost 0 bases, and 24 bases lay between the germline ends.

The count of this clone is one. The chain joins TRBV7-2 to TRBJ2-7, with TRBD1 matching over 8 bases. The CDR3 totals 15 residues. Germline lookup yields CDR1 SGHTA and CDR2 FQGNSA. J lost 7 bases, V lost 3 bases, and 11 bases had no gene match. CDR3 in amino acids: CASSFSQGAVIEQYF. DNA for the CDR3: TGTGCCAGCAGCTTTTCTCAGGGGGCGGTGATAGAGCAGTACTTC.

V gene TRBV7-9 combines with J gene TRBJ2-2; D is perhaps TRBD1 (6 bases). The germline V and J ends were trimmed by 4 bases and 6 bases, with 12 bases remaining between them. Germline V gene data show CDR1 as SEHNR and CDR2 as FQNEAQ (reference sequence). The CDR3 is 14 residues long. The CDR3 loop reads CASSSGQIPGELFF. In nucleotides, the CDR3 is TGTGCCAGCAGCTCCGGACAGATCCCCGGGGAGCTGTTTTTT.

The chain uses TRBV6-7 and TRBJ2-2; 8 bases are shared with TRBD1. TRBV6-7 is known as an ORF, though its function is uncertain. This CDR3 contains 17 residues. The V and J ends lost 4 bases and 5 bases, in that order; junction bases with no gene match: 12. CDR3 sequence (DNA): TGTGCCAGCAGTTTACTGGTCGGGACAGGTGGTACCGGGGAGCTGTTTTTT. Translating it yields CASSLLVGTGGTGELFF.

This clone was seen just once. The chain combines TRBV27 with TRBJ1-5; D may be TRBD1 (6 bases). Trimming pared 3 bases from V and 0 bases from J, leaving 12 bases between. Germline V gene lookup returns CDR1 MNHEY and CDR2 SMNVEV (reference sequence). There are 16 residues in the CDR3. CDR3: CASSLGGGYSNQPQHF. Written as DNA, the CDR3 is TGTGCCAGCAGTTTGGGAGGGGGGTATAGCAATCAGCCCCAGCATTTT.

This rearrangement joins TRBV28 to TRBJ2-3, with 7 bases lining up with TRBD1. Trimming removed 4 bases from V and 12 bases from J; junction bases left unmatched: 7. Germline V lookup: CDR1 MDHEN, CDR2 SYDVKM. The CDR3 totals 12 residues. In nucleotides, the CDR3 is TGTGCCAGCAGTTGGCCCCGACAGGGTCAGTATTTT. It yields the protein CASSWPRQGQYF.

The chain is built from TRBV27 and TRBJ2-1, with D unresolved. Germline-derived CDR1 and CDR2 are MNHEY and SMNVEV (reference sequence). V shed 7 bases and J shed 3 bases, with 16 bases lying between them. The CDR3 spans 15 residues. CDR3 coding DNA: TGTGCCAGCACCCCCCGGGTAGGTGGCTACAATGAGCAGTTCTTC. It specifies CASTPRVGGYNEQFF.